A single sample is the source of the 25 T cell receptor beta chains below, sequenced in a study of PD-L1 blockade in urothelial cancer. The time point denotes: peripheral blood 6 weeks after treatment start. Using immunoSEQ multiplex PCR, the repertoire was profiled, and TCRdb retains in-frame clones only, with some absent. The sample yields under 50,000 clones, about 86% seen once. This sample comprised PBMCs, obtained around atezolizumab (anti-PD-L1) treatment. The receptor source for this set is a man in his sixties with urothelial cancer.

CDR3 sequence: CASSPGLGYEQYF. In DNA form, the CDR3 reads TGTGCCAGCTCACCCGGACTAGGCTACGAGCAGTACTTC. The V gene is TRBV18, the J gene TRBJ2-7, with TRBD2 matching 7 bases. V lost 3 bases, J lost 3 bases, and 2 bases stayed unmatched. The CDR3 runs 13 residues. Per the germline V gene, CDR1 is KGHSH and CDR2 is LQKENI.

In DNA, the CDR3 is TGCGCCAGCAGCTTGGGACAGGGCGGGTTAAAACTGTTTTTT. It is translated as CASSLGQGGLKLFF. This chain links TRBV5-1 with TRBJ1-4, with 7 positions matching TRBD1. Germline CDR1 is SGHRS and CDR2 is YFSETQ. V was clipped by 0 bases and J by 10 bases; unmatched bases: 6. The CDR3 spans 14 residues. Drawing the rest from reference TRBV5-1 and TRBJ1-4, the complete variable domain is KAGVTQTPRYLIKTRGQQVTLSCSPISGHRSVSWYQQTPGQGLQFLFEYFSETQRNKGNFPGRFSGRQFSNSRSEMNVSTLELGDSALYLCASSLGQGGLKLFFGSGTQLSVL.

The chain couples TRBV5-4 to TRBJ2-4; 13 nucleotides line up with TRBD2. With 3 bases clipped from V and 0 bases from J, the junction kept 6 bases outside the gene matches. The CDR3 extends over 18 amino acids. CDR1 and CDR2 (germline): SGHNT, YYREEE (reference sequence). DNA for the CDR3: TGTGCCAGCAGCTCTGGACTAGCGGGAGTCGGAGCCAAAAACATTCAGTACTTC. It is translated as CASSSGLAGVGAKNIQYF. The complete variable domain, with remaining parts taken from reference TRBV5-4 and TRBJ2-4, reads ETGVTQSPTHLIKTRGQQVTLRCSSQSGHNTVSWYQQALGQGPQFIFQYYREEENGRGNFPPRFSGLQFPNYSSELNVNALELDDSALYLCASSSGLAGVGAKNIQYFGAGTRLSVL.

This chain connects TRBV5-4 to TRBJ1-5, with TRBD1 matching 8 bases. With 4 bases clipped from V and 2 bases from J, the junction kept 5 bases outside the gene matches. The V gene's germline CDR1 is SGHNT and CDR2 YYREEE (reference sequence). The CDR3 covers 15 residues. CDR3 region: CASSEGTGRNQPQHF. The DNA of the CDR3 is TGTGCCAGCAGCGAGGGGACAGGTCGCAATCAGCCCCAGCATTTT.

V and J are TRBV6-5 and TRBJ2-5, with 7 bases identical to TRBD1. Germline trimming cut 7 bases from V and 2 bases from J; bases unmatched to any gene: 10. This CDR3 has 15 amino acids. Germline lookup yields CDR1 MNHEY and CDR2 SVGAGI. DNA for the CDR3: TGTGCCAGCAAGGACGGGACAGCACTACAAGAGACCCAGTACTTC. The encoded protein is CASKDGTALQETQYF.

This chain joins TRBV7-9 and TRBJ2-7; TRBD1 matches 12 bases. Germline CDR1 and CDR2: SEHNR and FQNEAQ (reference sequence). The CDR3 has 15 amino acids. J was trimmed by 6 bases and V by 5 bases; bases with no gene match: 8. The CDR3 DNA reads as TGTGCCAGCAGCCCGACCGGGACAGGGGGCGGCGAGCAGTACTTC. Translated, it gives CASSPTGTGGGEQYF.

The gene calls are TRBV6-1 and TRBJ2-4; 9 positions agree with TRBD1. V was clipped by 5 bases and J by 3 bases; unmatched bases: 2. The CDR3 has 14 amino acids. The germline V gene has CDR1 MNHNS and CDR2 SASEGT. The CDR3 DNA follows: TGTGCCAGCAGTAGGGACAGGGACAAAAACATTCAGTACTTC. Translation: CASSRDRDKNIQYF.

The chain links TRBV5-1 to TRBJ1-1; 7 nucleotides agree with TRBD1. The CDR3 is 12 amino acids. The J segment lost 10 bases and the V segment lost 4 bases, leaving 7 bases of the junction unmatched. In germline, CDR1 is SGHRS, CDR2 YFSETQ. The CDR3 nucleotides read TGCGCCAGCAGCCCTACAGGGGAGGTAGCTTTCTTT. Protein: CASSPTGEVAFF.

The DNA for the CDR3 is TGTGCCAGCAGCTTAGACGGGATATCCTACGAGCAGTACTTC. Translating gives CASSLDGISYEQYF. The chain joins TRBV7-2 to TRBJ2-7; tentative D call: TRBD2 (5 bases). The CDR3 is 14 amino acids. The germline CDR1 and CDR2 sequences are SGHTA and FQGNSA. The V end was cut by 1 base, the J end by 1 base, with 8 bases between.

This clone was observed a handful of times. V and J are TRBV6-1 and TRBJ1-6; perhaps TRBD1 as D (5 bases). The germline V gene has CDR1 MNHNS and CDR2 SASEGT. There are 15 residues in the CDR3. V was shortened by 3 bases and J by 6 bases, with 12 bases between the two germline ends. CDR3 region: CASSERQGANSPLHF. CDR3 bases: TGTGCCAGCAGTGAGCGGCAGGGCGCTAATTCACCCCTCCACTTT.

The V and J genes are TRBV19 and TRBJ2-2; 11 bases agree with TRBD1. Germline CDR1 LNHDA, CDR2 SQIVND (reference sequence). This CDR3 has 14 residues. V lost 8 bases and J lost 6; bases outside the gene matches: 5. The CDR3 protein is CASRTGGFSGELFF. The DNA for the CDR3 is TGTGCCAGTCGGACAGGGGGCTTTTCCGGGGAGCTGTTTTTT.

The CDR3 spells CASSQQGNYGYTF. CDR3 coding DNA: TGTGCCAGTAGTCAACAGGGTAACTATGGCTACACCTTC. The chain has TRBV19 and TRBJ1-2; weak D call: TRBD1 (6 bases). The V and J ends lost 5 bases and 1 base respectively, with 8 bases between them. The CDR3 covers 13 residues. Germline V CDR1 and CDR2: LNHDA, SQIVND (reference sequence).

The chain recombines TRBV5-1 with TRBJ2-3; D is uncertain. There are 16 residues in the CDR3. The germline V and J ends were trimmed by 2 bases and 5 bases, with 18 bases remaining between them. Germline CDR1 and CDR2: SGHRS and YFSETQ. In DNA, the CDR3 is TGCGCCAGCAGCTTCGGCGAACAGAGAAGAAGAGATACGCAGTATTTT. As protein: CASSFGEQRRRDTQYF.

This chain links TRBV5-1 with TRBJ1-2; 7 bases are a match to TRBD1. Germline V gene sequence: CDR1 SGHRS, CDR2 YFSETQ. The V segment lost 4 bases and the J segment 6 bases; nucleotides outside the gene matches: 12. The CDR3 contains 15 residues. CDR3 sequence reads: CASSVEPGTANGYTF. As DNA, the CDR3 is TGCGCCAGCAGCGTCGAACCCGGGACAGCGAATGGCTACACCTTC.

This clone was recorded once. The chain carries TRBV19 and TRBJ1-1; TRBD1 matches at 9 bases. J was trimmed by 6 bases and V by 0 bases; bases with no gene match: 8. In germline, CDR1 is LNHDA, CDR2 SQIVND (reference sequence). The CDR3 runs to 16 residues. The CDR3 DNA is TGTGCCAGTAGTATAGATGGACAGGGGAATATGGCTGAAGCTTTCTTT. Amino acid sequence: CASSIDGQGNMAEAFF.

The CDR3, as DNA: TGTGCCAGTAGTCACCGGGACAGAGGTACTGAAGCTTTCTTT. It yields the protein CASSHRDRGTEAFF. The rearrangement uses TRBV19 and TRBJ1-1; 7 nucleotides agree with TRBD1. V gave up 5 bases and J gave up 5 bases; unmatched junction bases: 8. Per the germline V gene, CDR1 is LNHDA and CDR2 is SQIVND (reference sequence). CDR3 size: 14 residues.

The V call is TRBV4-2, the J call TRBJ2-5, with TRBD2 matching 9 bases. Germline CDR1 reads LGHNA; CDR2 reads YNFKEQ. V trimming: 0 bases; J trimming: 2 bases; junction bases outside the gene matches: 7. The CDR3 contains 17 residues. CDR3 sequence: CASSQDLGAGGQETQYF. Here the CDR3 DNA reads TGTGCCAGCAGCCAAGATTTGGGCGCGGGGGGGCAAGAGACCCAGTACTTC.

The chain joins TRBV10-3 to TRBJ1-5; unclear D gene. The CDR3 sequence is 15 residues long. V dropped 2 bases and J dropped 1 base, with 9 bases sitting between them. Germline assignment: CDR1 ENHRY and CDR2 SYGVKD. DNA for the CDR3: TGTGCCATCAGTGAGATTGAGGGAAGCAATCAGCCCCAGCATTTT. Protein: CAISEIEGSNQPQHF.

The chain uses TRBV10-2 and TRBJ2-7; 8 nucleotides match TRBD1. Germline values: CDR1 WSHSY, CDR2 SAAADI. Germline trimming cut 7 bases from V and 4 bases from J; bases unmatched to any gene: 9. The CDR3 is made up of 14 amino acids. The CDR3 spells CASTEDRAGYEQYF. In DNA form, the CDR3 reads TGCGCCAGCACCGAGGACAGGGCGGGGTACGAGCAGTACTTC.

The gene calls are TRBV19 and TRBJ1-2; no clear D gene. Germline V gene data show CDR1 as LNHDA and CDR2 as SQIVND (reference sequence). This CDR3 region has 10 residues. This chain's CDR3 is CACGSYGYTF. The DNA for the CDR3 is TGTGCGTGCGGCTCCTATGGCTACACCTTC.

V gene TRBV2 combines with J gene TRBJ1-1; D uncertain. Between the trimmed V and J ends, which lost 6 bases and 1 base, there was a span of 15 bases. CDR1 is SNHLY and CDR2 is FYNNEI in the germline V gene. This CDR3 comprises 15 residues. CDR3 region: CASRIDARGNTEAFF. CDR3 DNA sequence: TGTGCCAGCAGGATTGATGCTCGAGGGAACACTGAAGCTTTCTTT.

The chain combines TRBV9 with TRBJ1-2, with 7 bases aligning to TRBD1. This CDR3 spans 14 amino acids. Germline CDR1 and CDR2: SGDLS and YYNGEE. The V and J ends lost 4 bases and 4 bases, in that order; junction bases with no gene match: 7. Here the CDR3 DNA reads TGTGCCAGCAGCACCGGGACAGACCTCTATGGCTACACCTTC. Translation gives CASSTGTDLYGYTF.

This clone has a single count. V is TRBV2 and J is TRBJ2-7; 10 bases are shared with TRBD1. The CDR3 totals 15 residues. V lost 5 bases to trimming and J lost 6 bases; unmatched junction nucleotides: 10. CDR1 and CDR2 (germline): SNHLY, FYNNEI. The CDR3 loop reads CASSLRGQGSSEQYF. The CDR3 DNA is TGTGCCAGCAGTCTGAGGGGACAGGGGAGTTCCGAGCAGTACTTC.

CDR3: CASSLASTGIGKLFF. CDR3 nucleotide sequence: TGTGCCAGCAGCTTAGCGTCGACAGGGATCGGAAAACTGTTTTTT. This chain connects TRBV7-8 to TRBJ1-4, with TRBD1 identical over 7 bases. J was trimmed by 10 bases and V by 0 bases; bases with no gene match: 8. CDR3 length: 15 amino acids. CDR1 SGHVS and CDR2 FQNEAQ come from the germline V gene.

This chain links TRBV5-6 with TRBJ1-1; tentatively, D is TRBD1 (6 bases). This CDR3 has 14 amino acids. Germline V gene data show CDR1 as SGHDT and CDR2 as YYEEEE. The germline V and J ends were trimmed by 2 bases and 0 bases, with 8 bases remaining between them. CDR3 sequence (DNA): TGTGCCAGCAGCTTCGAGGGGGTGAACACTGAAGCTTTCTTT. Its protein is CASSFEGVNTEAFF.